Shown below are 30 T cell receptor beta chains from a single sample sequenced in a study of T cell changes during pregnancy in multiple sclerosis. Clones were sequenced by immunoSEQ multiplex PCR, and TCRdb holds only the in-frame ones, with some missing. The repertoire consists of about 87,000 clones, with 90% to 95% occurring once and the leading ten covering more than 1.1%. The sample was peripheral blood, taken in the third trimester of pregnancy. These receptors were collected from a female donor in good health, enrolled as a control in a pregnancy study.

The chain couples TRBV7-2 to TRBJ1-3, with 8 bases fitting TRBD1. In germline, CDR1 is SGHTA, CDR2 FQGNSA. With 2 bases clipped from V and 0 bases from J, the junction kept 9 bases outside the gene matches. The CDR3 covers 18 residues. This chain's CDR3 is CASSLSPPTGASGNTIYF. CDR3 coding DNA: TGTGCCAGCAGCTTAAGTCCCCCGACAGGGGCCTCTGGAAACACCATATATTTT. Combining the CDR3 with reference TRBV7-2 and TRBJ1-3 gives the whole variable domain GAGVSQSPSNKVTEKGKDVELRCDPISGHTALYWYRQSLGQGLEFLIYFQGNSAPDKSGLPSDRFSAERTGGSVSTLTIQRTQQEDSAVYLCASSLSPPTGASGNTIYFGEGSWLTVV.

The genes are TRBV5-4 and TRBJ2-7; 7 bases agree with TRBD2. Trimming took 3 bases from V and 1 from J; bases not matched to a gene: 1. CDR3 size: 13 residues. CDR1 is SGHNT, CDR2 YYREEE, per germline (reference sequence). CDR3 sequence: CASSYGGSYEQYF. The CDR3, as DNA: TGTGCCAGCAGCTACGGGGGGTCCTACGAGCAGTACTTC.

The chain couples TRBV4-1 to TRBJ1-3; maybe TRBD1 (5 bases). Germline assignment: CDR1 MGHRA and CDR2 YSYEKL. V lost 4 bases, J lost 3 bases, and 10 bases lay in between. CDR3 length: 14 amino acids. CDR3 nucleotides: TGCGCCAGCAGCCCGGCGGGGGGTGGAAACACCATATATTTT. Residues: CASSPAGGGNTIYF.

Here the CDR3 DNA reads TGCAGCGTGCAACCGGGACAGGGGATCACAGATACGCAGTATTTT. This encodes CSVQPGQGITDTQYF. The chain carries TRBV29-1 and TRBJ2-3; 10 bases match TRBD1. The V and J ends lost 6 bases and 2 bases, in that order; junction bases with no gene match: 8. Germline loops: CDR1 SQVTM, CDR2 ANQGSEA. The CDR3 is 15 amino acids.

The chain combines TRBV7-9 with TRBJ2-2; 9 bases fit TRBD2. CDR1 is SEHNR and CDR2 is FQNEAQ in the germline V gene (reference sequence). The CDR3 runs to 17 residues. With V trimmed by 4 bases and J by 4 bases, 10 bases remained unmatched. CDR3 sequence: CASSSALSGSGTGELFF. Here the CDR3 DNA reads TGTGCCAGCAGCTCAGCCCTTAGCGGGAGTGGCACCGGGGAGCTGTTTTTT.

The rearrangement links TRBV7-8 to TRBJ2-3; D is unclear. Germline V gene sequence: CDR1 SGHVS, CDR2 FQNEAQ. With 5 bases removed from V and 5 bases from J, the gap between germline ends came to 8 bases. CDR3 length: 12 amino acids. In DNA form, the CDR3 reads TGTGCCAGCAGCCACTTAGAAGATACGCAGTATTTT. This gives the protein CASSHLEDTQYF.

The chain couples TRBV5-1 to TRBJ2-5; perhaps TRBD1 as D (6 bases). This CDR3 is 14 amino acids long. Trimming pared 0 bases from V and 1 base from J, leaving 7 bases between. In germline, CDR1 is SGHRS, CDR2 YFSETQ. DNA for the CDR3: TGCGCCAGCAGCTTGGGGGGGCCCCAAGAGACCCAGTACTTC. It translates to CASSLGGPQETQYF.

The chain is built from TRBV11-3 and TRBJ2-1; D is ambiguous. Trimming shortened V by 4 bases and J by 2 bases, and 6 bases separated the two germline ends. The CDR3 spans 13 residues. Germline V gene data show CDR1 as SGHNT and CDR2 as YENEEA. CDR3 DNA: TGTGCCAGCAGCTCTAGAACCTACAATGAGCAGTTCTTC. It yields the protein CASSSRTYNEQFF.

CDR3 nucleotides: TGTGCCAGTGGACAGGGGTCTCCTGGGGAGCAGTACTTC. This sequence encodes CASGQGSPGEQYF. V gene TRBV28 combines with J gene TRBJ2-7, with 9 bases that match TRBD1. In germline, CDR1 is MDHEN, CDR2 SYDVKM. V gave up 9 bases and J gave up 7 bases; unmatched junction bases: 10. The CDR3 has 13 amino acids.

The CDR3 spells CASSLGLTASRFQETQYF. CDR3 sequence (DNA): TGCGCCAGCAGCCTGGGATTGACAGCCTCACGCTTCCAAGAGACCCAGTACTTC. This rearrangement joins TRBV5-1 to TRBJ2-5, with D possibly being TRBD1 (5 bases). This CDR3 spans 18 amino acids. Germline CDR1 reads SGHRS; CDR2 reads YFSETQ. Trimming removed 4 bases at V and 1 base at J, with 23 bases between.

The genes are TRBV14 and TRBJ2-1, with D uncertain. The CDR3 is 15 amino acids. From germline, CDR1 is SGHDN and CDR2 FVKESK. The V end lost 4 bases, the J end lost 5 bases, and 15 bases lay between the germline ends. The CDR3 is CASSPPGSPNNEQFF. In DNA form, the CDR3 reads TGTGCCAGCAGCCCACCAGGATCCCCCAACAATGAGCAGTTCTTC. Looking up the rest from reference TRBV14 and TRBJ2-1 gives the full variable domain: EAGVTQFPSHSVIEKGQTVTLRCDPISGHDNLYWYRRVMGKEIKFLLHFVKESKQDESGMPNNRFLAERTGGTYSTLKVQPAELEDSGVYFCASSPPGSPNNEQFFGPGTRLTVL.

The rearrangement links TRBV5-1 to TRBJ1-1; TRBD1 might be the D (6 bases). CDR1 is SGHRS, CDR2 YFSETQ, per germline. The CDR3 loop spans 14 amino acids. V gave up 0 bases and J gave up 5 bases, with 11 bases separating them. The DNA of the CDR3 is TGCGCCAGCAGCTTGGGTCAGGGGTATACTGAAGCTTTCTTT. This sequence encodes CASSLGQGYTEAFF. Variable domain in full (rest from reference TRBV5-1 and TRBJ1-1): KAGVTQTPRYLIKTRGQQVTLSCSPISGHRSVSWYQQTPGQGLQFLFEYFSETQRNKGNFPGRFSGRQFSNSRSEMNVSTLELGDSALYLCASSLGQGYTEAFFGQGTRLTVV.

CDR3 nucleotides: TGTGCCAGCAGTTCGTTAGACACAGGCGTCAATCAGCCCCAGCATTTT. Translated: CASSSLDTGVNQPQHF. The chain links TRBV28 to TRBJ1-5; the D gene is possibly TRBD1 (5 bases). V gave up 4 bases and J gave up 3 bases, with 16 bases separating them. Germline assignment: CDR1 MDHEN and CDR2 SYDVKM. CDR3 length equals 16 residues.

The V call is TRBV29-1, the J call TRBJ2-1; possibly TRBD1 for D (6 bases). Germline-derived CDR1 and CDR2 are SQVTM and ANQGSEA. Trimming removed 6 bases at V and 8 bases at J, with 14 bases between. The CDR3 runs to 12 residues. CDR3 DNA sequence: TGCAGCGTGGCAACAGGGAGCGATGAGCAGTTCTTC. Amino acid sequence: CSVATGSDEQFF.

The DNA for the CDR3 is TGTGCCAGCAGCTCGGGGAGGGCAGGGGCGAATTTTATCTATGGCTACACCTTC. Its translation is CASSSGRAGANFIYGYTF. The chain employs TRBV5-6 and TRBJ1-2; TRBD1 is a possible D gene (6 bases). CDR3 size: 18 residues. The V gene lost 3 bases and the J gene lost 4 bases, with 25 bases spanning the gap. Germline loops: CDR1 SGHDT, CDR2 YYEEEE.

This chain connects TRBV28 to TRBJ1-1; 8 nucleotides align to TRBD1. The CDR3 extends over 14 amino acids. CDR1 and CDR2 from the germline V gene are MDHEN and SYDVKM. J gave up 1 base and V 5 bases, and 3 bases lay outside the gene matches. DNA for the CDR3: TGTGCCAGCAGTAAACAGGGGGGGAACACTGAAGCTTTCTTT. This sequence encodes CASSKQGGNTEAFF.

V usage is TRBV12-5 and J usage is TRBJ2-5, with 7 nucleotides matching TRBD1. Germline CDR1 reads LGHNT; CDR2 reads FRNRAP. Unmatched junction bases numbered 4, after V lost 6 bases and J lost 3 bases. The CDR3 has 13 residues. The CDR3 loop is CASGTGTEETQYF. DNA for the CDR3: TGTGCTAGTGGAACCGGGACAGAAGAGACCCAGTACTTC.

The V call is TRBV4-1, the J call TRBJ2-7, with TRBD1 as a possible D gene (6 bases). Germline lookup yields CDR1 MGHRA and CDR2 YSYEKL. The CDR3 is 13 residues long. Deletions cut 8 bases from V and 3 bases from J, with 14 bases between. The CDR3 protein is CASAPDRFYEQYF. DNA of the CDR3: TGCGCCAGCGCACCGGACAGATTCTACGAGCAGTACTTC.

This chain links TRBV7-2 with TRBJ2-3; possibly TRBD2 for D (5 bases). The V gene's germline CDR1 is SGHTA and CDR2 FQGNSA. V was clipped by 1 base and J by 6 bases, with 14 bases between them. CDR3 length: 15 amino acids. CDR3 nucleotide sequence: TGTGCCAGCAGCTTAGAGGGCGGGTCAATCGATACGCAGTATTTT. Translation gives CASSLEGGSIDTQYF. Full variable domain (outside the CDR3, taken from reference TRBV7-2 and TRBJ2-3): GAGVSQSPSNKVTEKGKDVELRCDPISGHTALYWYRQSLGQGLEFLIYFQGNSAPDKSGLPSDRFSAERTGGSVSTLTIQRTQQEDSAVYLCASSLEGGSIDTQYFGPGTRLTVL.

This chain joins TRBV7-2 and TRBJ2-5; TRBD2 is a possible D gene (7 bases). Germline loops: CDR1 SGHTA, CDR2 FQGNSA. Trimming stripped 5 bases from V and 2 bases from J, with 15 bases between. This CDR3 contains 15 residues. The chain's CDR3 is CASSLGGGPQETQYF. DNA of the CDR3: TGTGCCAGCAGCCTAGGGGGGGGACCACAAGAGACCCAGTACTTC.

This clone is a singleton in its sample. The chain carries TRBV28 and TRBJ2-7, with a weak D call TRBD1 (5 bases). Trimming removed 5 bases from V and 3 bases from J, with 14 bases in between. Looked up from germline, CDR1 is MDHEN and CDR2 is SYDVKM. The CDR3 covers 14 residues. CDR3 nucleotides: TGTGCCAGCAGTAAGGCAGGGTGGGACTACGAGCAGTACTTC. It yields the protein CASSKAGWDYEQYF.

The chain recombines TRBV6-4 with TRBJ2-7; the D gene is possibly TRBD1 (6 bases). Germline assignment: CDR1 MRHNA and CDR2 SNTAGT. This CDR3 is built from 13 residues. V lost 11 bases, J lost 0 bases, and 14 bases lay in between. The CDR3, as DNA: TGTGCCGCCCCAGGGGAACACTCCTACGAGCAGTACTTC. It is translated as CAAPGEHSYEQYF.

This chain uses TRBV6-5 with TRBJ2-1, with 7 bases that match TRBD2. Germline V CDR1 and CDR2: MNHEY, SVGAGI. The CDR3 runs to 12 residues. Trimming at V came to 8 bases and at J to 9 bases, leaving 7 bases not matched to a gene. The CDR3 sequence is CASVGGVGEQFF. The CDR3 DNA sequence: TGTGCCAGCGTGGGGGGGGTCGGTGAGCAGTTCTTC.

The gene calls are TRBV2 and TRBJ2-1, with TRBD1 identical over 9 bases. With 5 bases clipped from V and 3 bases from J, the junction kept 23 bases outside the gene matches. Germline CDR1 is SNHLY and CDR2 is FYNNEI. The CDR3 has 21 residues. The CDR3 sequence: CASSPLGWDREETGLYNEQFF. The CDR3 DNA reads TGTGCCAGCAGTCCCCTCGGGTGGGACAGGGAGGAGACAGGGCTCTACAATGAGCAGTTCTTC.

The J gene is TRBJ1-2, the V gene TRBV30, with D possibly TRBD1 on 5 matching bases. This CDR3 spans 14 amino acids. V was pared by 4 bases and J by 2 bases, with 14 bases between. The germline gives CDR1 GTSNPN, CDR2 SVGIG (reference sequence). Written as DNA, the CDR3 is TGTGCCTGGACCGAAGGGGTAGGAAACTATGGCTACACCTTC. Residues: CAWTEGVGNYGYTF.

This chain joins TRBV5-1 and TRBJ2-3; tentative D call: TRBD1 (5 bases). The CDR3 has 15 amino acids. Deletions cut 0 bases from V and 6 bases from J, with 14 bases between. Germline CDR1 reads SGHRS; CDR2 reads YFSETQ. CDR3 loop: CASSLVGREGDTQYF. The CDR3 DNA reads TGCGCCAGCAGCTTGGTTGGCAGGGAAGGGGATACGCAGTATTTT. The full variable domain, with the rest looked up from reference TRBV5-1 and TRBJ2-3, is KAGVTQTPRYLIKTRGQQVTLSCSPISGHRSVSWYQQTPGQGLQFLFEYFSETQRNKGNFPGRFSGRQFSNSRSEMNVSTLELGDSALYLCASSLVGREGDTQYFGPGTRLTVL.

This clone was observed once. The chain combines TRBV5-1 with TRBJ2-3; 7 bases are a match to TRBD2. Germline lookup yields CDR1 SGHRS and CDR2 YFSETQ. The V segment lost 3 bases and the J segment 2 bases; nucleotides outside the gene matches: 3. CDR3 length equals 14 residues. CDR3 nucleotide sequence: TGCGCCAGCAGCTCCGGGGGGTTCACAGATACGCAGTATTTT. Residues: CASSSGGFTDTQYF.

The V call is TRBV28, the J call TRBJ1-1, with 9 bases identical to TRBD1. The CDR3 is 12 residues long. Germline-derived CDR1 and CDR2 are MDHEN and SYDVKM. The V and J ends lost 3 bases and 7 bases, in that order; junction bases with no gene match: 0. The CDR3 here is CASSLGQGEAFF. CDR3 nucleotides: TGTGCCAGCAGTTTGGGACAGGGTGAAGCTTTCTTT.

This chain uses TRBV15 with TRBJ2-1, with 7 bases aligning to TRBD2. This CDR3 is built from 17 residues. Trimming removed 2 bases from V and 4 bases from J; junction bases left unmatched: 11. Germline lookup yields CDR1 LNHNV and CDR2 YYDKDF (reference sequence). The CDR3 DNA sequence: TGTGCCACCAGCAGATACACCCTAGCGGAGAGGTACAATGAGCAGTTCTTC. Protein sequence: CATSRYTLAERYNEQFF.

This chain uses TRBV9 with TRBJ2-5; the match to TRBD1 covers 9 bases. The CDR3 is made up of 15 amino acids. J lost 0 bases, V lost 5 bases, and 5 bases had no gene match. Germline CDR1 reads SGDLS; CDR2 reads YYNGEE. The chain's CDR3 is CASRPGQGHQETQYF. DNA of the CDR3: TGTGCCAGCAGACCGGGACAGGGCCACCAAGAGACCCAGTACTTC.